The clone carrying this T cell receptor (beta chain) was counted only a few times. The antigen remains undetermined. V trimming: 1 base; J trimming: 6 bases; junction bases outside the gene matches: 2. The CDR3 has 14 residues. CDR1 and CDR2 from the germline V gene are MNHEY and SMNVEV (reference sequence). TCRdb re-called the 5' RACE reads through MiXCR, storing one row per CDR3 protein. The repertoire includes approximately 150,000 distinct CDR3 sequences, 9.5% to 10% of them detected once, and roughly 16% sits in the top ten. This record belongs to a study of CD8 T cells in ankylosing spondylitis. Study-level points and caveats: Clones that were linked to disease were CD8+ and were relatively rare in peripheral blood. Earlier work had already found some motif variants in reactive arthritis synovial fluid and blood.

This receptor was obtained from a female donor with ankylosing spondylitis or in good health (not recorded which). The rearrangement joins TRBV27 to TRBJ2-7, with 11 bases identical to TRBD1. The sequenced sample was blood, either unsorted or a sorted T cell fraction (not recorded which). For the CDR3, the DNA is TGTGCCAGCAGTTTATGGGGACAGGGGGGCGAGCAGTACTTC. Its protein product is CASSLWGQGGEQYF.